A single sample gave rise to the 27 T cell receptor beta chains below, sequenced in a study of cytomegalovirus exposure and HLA in healthy donors. The study ran its PCR with 60 Vbeta and 13 Jbeta primers. TCRdb's table, derived via immunoSEQ multiplex PCR, lists solely in-frame clones and lacks some. Of 45,000 to 65,000 clones in the sample, 73% were seen once. Material for sequencing was PBMCs. These receptors all stem from a man between 18 and 29 years old in good health and CMV-seronegative.

The chain is built from TRBV4-2 and TRBJ2-4; D may be TRBD2 (6 bases). Germline loops: CDR1 LGHNA, CDR2 YNFKEQ. The CDR3 totals 13 residues. V lost 0 bases, J lost 16 bases, and 16 bases lay in between. The chain's CDR3 is CASSQDYDSGQYF. Here the CDR3 DNA reads TGTGCCAGCAGCCAAGATTATGATAGCGGCCAATACTTC.

This chain uses TRBV9 with TRBJ2-1, with 11 bases matching TRBD2. CDR1 and CDR2 from the germline V gene are SGDLS and YYNGEE. This CDR3 spans 14 amino acids. The junction had 3 bases not matched to a gene; V was cut back by 3 bases and J by 7 bases. The CDR3 coding sequence is TGTGCCAGCAGCGGTCTAGCGGGAGGTAATGAGCAGTTCTTC. It encodes CASSGLAGGNEQFF. Full variable domain (outside the CDR3, taken from reference TRBV9 and TRBJ2-1): DSGVTQTPKHLITATGQRVTLRCSPRSGDLSVYWYQQSLDQGLQFLIQYYNGEERAKGNILERFSAQQFPDLHSELNLSSLELGDSALYFCASSGLAGGNEQFFGPGTRLTVL.

This chain links TRBV9 with TRBJ2-7, with 9 bases matching TRBD2. Trimming took 3 bases from V and 5 from J; bases not matched to a gene: 9. The CDR3 contains 15 residues. Germline assignment: CDR1 SGDLS and CDR2 YYNGEE. As DNA, the CDR3 is TGTGCCAGCAGCGGGGGCGGGAGGGCCCCCAACGAGCAGTACTTC. Translating gives CASSGGGRAPNEQYF.

V is TRBV7-2 and J is TRBJ2-3; D is unclear. There are 13 residues in the CDR3. The germline V gene encodes CDR1 SGHTA and CDR2 FQGNSA. V lost 4 bases and J lost 4, with 9 bases in between. CDR3 coding DNA: TGTGCCAGCAGCTCTCTATATGCAGATACGCAGTATTTT. This codes for CASSSLYADTQYF.

The chain combines TRBV19 with TRBJ2-3, with a tentative D call TRBD2 (6 bases). The CDR3 is 14 residues long. The V gene's germline CDR1 is LNHDA and CDR2 SQIVND (reference sequence). V was trimmed by 9 bases and J by 8 bases, leaving 21 bases between them. The chain's CDR3 is CASREVGTFPTQYF. The CDR3 bases are TGTGCCAGCCGCGAGGTCGGGACTTTTCCTACGCAGTATTTT.

This clone appeared a single time. The chain links TRBV2 to TRBJ2-2; D not certain. The CDR3 sequence is 15 residues long. Deletions cut 3 bases from V and 2 bases from J, with 10 bases between. Germline CDR1 and CDR2: SNHLY and FYNNEI. The CDR3: CASSEARINTGELFF. The DNA of the CDR3 is TGTGCCAGCAGTGAGGCCAGGATAAACACCGGGGAGCTGTTTTTT.

This clone was observed a few times. The chain employs TRBV6-5 and TRBJ1-1; D gene uncertain. The CDR3 length is 14 residues. The germline V gene encodes CDR1 MNHEY and CDR2 SVGAGI. V lost 0 bases to trimming and J lost 2 bases, with 7 bases between them. The CDR3 DNA reads TGTGCCAGCAGTTACTCGGGCCGAAACACTGAAGCTTTCTTT. Translation gives CASSYSGRNTEAFF.

The J gene is TRBJ1-3, the V gene TRBV7-8; 7 bases map to TRBD1. Per the germline V gene, CDR1 is SGHVS and CDR2 is FQNEAQ. The ends lost 5 bases at V and 0 bases at J; junction bases unmatched: 7. The CDR3 is made up of 16 amino acids. CDR3 sequence (DNA): TGTGCCAGCAGCCGAAAGGGACAGCTCTCTGGAAACACCATATATTTT. This encodes CASSRKGQLSGNTIYF.

The gene calls are TRBV5-8 and TRBJ1-1, with D perhaps matching TRBD1 (6 bases). The CDR3 is 16 amino acids. Germline V gene lookup returns CDR1 SGHTS and CDR2 YDEGEE. The V end lost 0 bases, the J end lost 1 base, and 13 bases lay between the germline ends. The CDR3 reads CASSLVAGTSNTEAFF. CDR3 coding DNA: TGTGCCAGCAGCTTGGTAGCGGGGACATCGAACACTGAAGCTTTCTTT. Complete variable domain (other parts from reference TRBV5-8 and TRBJ1-1): EAGVTQSPTHLIKTRGQQATLRCSPISGHTSVYWYQQALGLGLQFLLWYDEGEERNRGNFPPRFSGRQFPNYSSELNVNALELEDSALYLCASSLVAGTSNTEAFFGQGTRLTVV.

The chain combines TRBV2 with TRBJ1-1; TRBD1 might be the D (6 bases). The germline CDR1 and CDR2 sequences are SNHLY and FYNNEI. The V and J ends lost 6 bases and 1 base respectively, with 9 bases between them. This CDR3 is built from 13 residues. In DNA, the CDR3 is TGTGCCAGCAGCCCGGGACAGAACACTGAAGCTTTCTTT. As protein: CASSPGQNTEAFF.

The rearrangement links TRBV10-3 to TRBJ2-7; D perhaps matches TRBD2 (7 bases). Germline V CDR1 and CDR2: ENHRY, SYGVKD. There are 15 residues in the CDR3. V was cut by 2 bases and J by 9 bases, with 20 bases left in between. Here the CDR3 reads CAISEVGGTPLGQYF. The CDR3 nucleotides read TGTGCCATCAGTGAGGTGGGAGGGACACCCTTGGGGCAGTACTTC.

This clone showed up just a few times. The V gene is TRBV2, the J gene TRBJ1-1; TRBD1 aligns across 7 bases. This CDR3 has 17 residues. Germline trimming cut 9 bases from V and 0 bases from J; bases unmatched to any gene: 16. Germline CDR1 and CDR2: SNHLY and FYNNEI. The CDR3 DNA reads TGTGCCAGGGGGAGAGGGACAGATACCCCAATGAACACTGAAGCTTTCTTT. Translating gives CARGRGTDTPMNTEAFF.

The chain couples TRBV28 to TRBJ2-1; TRBD2 matches at 10 bases. The CDR3 has 16 residues. Germline V gene sequence: CDR1 MDHEN, CDR2 SYDVKM. Germline trimming cut 7 bases from V and 0 bases from J; bases unmatched to any gene: 6. The CDR3 nucleotides read TGTGCCAGCACACCACGACTAGCGGGCTCCTACAATGAGCAGTTCTTC. It translates to CASTPRLAGSYNEQFF.

V is TRBV10-2 and J is TRBJ1-2; D not certain. V lost 2 bases to trimming and J lost 3 bases, with 10 bases between them. Germline V CDR1 and CDR2: WSHSY, SAAADI. There are 14 residues in the CDR3. Here the CDR3 DNA reads TGCGCCAGCAGTGAGGGGAGTCAGCACTATGGCTACACCTTC. This codes for CASSEGSQHYGYTF.

The chain employs TRBV6-1 and TRBJ1-5; D remains unclear. V lost 7 bases and J lost 5, with 12 bases in between. Germline V lookup: CDR1 MNHNS, CDR2 SASEGT. This CDR3 comprises 13 residues. The CDR3 sequence: CASTQFTDQPQHF. In DNA form, the CDR3 reads TGTGCCAGCACACAATTTACAGATCAGCCCCAGCATTTT.

This clone was picked up one time. V and J are TRBV25-1 and TRBJ1-4; D may be TRBD1 (5 bases). CDR3 size: 15 residues. V shed 8 bases and J shed 7 bases, with 20 bases lying between them. Germline loops: CDR1 MGHDK, CDR2 SYGVNS. CDR3 sequence reads: CASGGTGFSSEKLFF. CDR3 coding DNA: TGTGCCAGCGGGGGGACGGGATTCTCAAGTGAAAAACTGTTTTTT.

The chain is built from TRBV27 and TRBJ1-5, with 9 positions matching TRBD1. Germline V gene sequence: CDR1 MNHEY, CDR2 SMNVEV (reference sequence). The ends lost 6 bases at V and 7 bases at J; junction bases unmatched: 10. The CDR3 totals 15 residues. The CDR3 region is CASSPGTGRVQPQHF. The CDR3, as DNA: TGTGCCAGCAGCCCCGGGACAGGGCGGGTGCAGCCCCAGCATTTT.

In this sample, this clone turned up a few times. The chain uses TRBV7-9 and TRBJ1-1, with a tentative D call TRBD1 (6 bases). The ends were cut back, 4 bases at V and 0 bases at J, with 9 bases in the middle. This CDR3 contains 14 residues. Germline V gene data show CDR1 as SEHNR and CDR2 as FQNEAQ (reference sequence). The CDR3 protein is CASSSTGMNTEAFF. The CDR3 nucleotides read TGTGCCAGCAGCTCTACAGGGATGAACACTGAAGCTTTCTTT.

The sample holds a few counts of this clone. The CDR3 nucleotides read TGTGCCAGCAGTGACTTGGGGCGTGTACTAGCGGGCCGCCAGAACAACAATGAGCAGTTCTTC. It translates to CASSDLGRVLAGRQNNNEQFF. The gene calls are TRBV6-4 and TRBJ2-1, with 9 bases aligning to TRBD2. Trimming cost V 1 base and J 5 bases; bases outside gene matches: 21. Looked up from germline, CDR1 is MRHNA and CDR2 is SNTAGT. The CDR3 is 21 residues long.

The CDR3 bases are TGCGCCAGCAGCCCTGGGGGGGCCTACAATGAGCAGTTCTTC. Its protein product is CASSPGGAYNEQFF. The V call is TRBV5-1, the J call TRBJ2-1; 7 bases map to TRBD2. V trimming: 4 bases; J trimming: 2 bases; junction bases outside the gene matches: 3. This CDR3 has 14 residues. CDR1 is SGHRS, CDR2 YFSETQ, per germline. Combining the CDR3 with reference TRBV5-1 and TRBJ2-1 gives the whole variable domain KAGVTQTPRYLIKTRGQQVTLSCSPISGHRSVSWYQQTPGQGLQFLFEYFSETQRNKGNFPGRFSGRQFSNSRSEMNVSTLELGDSALYLCASSPGGAYNEQFFGPGTRLTVL.

This chain uses TRBV4-3 with TRBJ1-1; D may be TRBD1 (5 bases). CDR1 and CDR2 (germline): LGHNA, YSLEER. The CDR3 is made up of 15 amino acids. Trimming pared 0 bases from V and 6 bases from J, leaving 14 bases between. The CDR3 protein is CASSQEWQGRAEAFF. DNA of the CDR3: TGCGCCAGCAGCCAAGAGTGGCAGGGCCGGGCTGAAGCTTTCTTT.

This clone was observed a handful of times. This chain connects TRBV9 to TRBJ2-7, with a tentative D call TRBD2 (7 bases). V was trimmed by 4 bases and J by 0 bases, leaving 14 bases between them. The CDR3 sequence is 15 residues long. Germline V gives CDR1 SGDLS, CDR2 YYNGEE. In DNA form, the CDR3 reads TGTGCCAGCAGCCGGGGGGCTAGCGGCTCCTACGAGCAGTACTTC. It encodes CASSRGASGSYEQYF.

The chain carries TRBV19 and TRBJ2-5, with D possibly matching TRBD2 (5 bases). The V gene's germline CDR1 is LNHDA and CDR2 SQIVND (reference sequence). The V end lost 5 bases, the J end lost 2 bases, and 9 bases lay between the germline ends. This CDR3 contains 13 residues. The CDR3 coding sequence is TGTGCCAGTAGTCTCGGGGATCAAGAGACCCAGTACTTC. Encoded protein: CASSLGDQETQYF.

V usage is TRBV28 and J usage is TRBJ2-3; 8 bases are a match to TRBD1. The trim removed 5 bases at V and 4 bases at J, leaving 5 bases unmatched. CDR3 size: 14 residues. In germline, CDR1 is MDHEN, CDR2 SYDVKM. CDR3 bases: TGTGCCAGCAGTACCCCAGGGGGCGCAGATACGCAGTATTTT. This sequence encodes CASSTPGGADTQYF.

The chain is built from TRBV29-1 and TRBJ2-7; 13 bases line up with TRBD2. J lost 6 bases, V lost 1 base, and 12 bases had no gene match. This CDR3 has 17 amino acids. CDR1 and CDR2 (germline): SQVTM, ANQGSEA. The CDR3 region has the DNA TGCAGCGTTGAAGGGACTAGCGGGAGTATCTCAGGGGGCGAGCAGTACTTC. Translated, it gives CSVEGTSGSISGGEQYF.

This rearrangement joins TRBV7-8 to TRBJ2-1; D gene uncertain. Between the trimmed V and J ends, which lost 3 bases and 10 bases, there was a span of 7 bases. The CDR3 contains 11 residues. From germline, CDR1 is SGHVS and CDR2 FQNEAQ. The CDR3 sequence: CASSFLEEQFF. In DNA, the CDR3 is TGTGCCAGCAGCTTCCTAGAAGAGCAGTTCTTC.

The chain is built from TRBV20-1 and TRBJ1-4; no reliable D call. The CDR3 has 10 residues. Between the trimmed V and J ends, which lost 3 bases and 7 bases, there was a span of 3 bases. Germline V CDR1 and CDR2: DFQATT, SNEGSKA (reference sequence). The CDR3 nucleotides are TGCAGTGCTAGCAGTGAAAAACTGTTTTTT. This translates into CSASSEKLFF.